The 22 T cell receptor beta chains presented below share a single source sample, sequenced in a study of T cell responses to AZD1222 COVID-19 vaccine. Clones were sequenced by immunoSEQ multiplex PCR, and TCRdb holds only the in-frame ones, with some missing. The table has 65,000 to 75,000 clones, around three quarters seen once. Sequencing was performed on peripheral blood, taken 28 days after the second AZD1222 dose. Every receptor here comes from an adult who received the AZD1222 COVID-19 vaccine.

V and J are TRBV6-5 and TRBJ1-1; 7 bases align to TRBD1. This CDR3 is 14 amino acids long. V was pared by 8 bases and J by 1 base, with 7 bases of the junction left unmatched. The V gene's germline CDR1 is MNHEY and CDR2 SVGAGI. The CDR3 DNA follows: TGTGCCAGCGGGGCGAGGGGGCCGAACACTGAAGCTTTCTTT. This gives the protein CASGARGPNTEAFF.

CDR3 sequence: CASSFAGQGYGYTF. CDR3 DNA: TGTGCCAGCAGCTTCGCCGGACAGGGGTATGGCTACACCTTC. The chain carries TRBV5-4 and TRBJ1-2, with 9 bases aligning to TRBD1. Per germline, CDR1 SGHNT and CDR2 YYREEE (reference sequence). Trimming removed 2 bases from V and 5 bases from J; junction bases left unmatched: 4. The CDR3 totals 14 residues. The complete variable domain, with remaining parts taken from reference TRBV5-4 and TRBJ1-2, reads ETGVTQSPTHLIKTRGQQVTLRCSSQSGHNTVSWYQQALGQGPQFIFQYYREEENGRGNFPPRFSGLQFPNYSSELNVNALELDDSALYLCASSFAGQGYGYTFGSGTRLTVV.

The chain carries TRBV27 and TRBJ2-1; D perhaps matches TRBD2 (6 bases). This CDR3 has 15 residues. The V end was cut by 3 bases, the J end by 2 bases, with 11 bases between. The germline gives CDR1 MNHEY, CDR2 SMNVEV (reference sequence). CDR3 sequence reads: CASSFRAGPYNEQFF. CDR3 nucleotide sequence: TGTGCCAGCAGTTTCAGAGCGGGCCCCTACAATGAGCAGTTCTTC.

This chain uses TRBV5-6 with TRBJ2-3; 13 bases fit TRBD2. The germline CDR1 and CDR2 sequences are SGHDT and YYEEEE. Trimming removed 6 bases from V and 0 bases from J; junction bases left unmatched: 13. CDR3 length: 19 residues. DNA of the CDR3: TGTGCCAGCACCGACCCGACAGGGACTAGCGGGGAGAGCACAGATACGCAGTATTTT. This translates into CASTDPTGTSGESTDTQYF. The variable domain in full, completed from reference TRBV5-6 and TRBJ2-3, reads DAGVTQSPTHLIKTRGQQVTLRCSPKSGHDTVSWYQQALGQGPQFIFQYYEEEERQRGNFPDRFSGHQFPNYSSELNVNALLLGDSALYLCASTDPTGTSGESTDTQYFGPGTRLTVL.

The chain links TRBV7-3 to TRBJ1-2; possible D gene TRBD1, 5 bases. V dropped 4 bases and J dropped 4 bases, with 13 bases sitting between them. The CDR3 length is 14 residues. CDR1 SGHTA and CDR2 FQGTGA come from the germline V gene. The CDR3 DNA follows: TGTGCCAGCAGCTCTCAGGGAGGCGGCTATGGCTACACCTTC. It specifies CASSSQGGGYGYTF.

This clone was recorded a few times. The chain is built from TRBV28 and TRBJ1-5; D is ambiguous. There are 13 residues in the CDR3. V lost 5 bases, J lost 6 bases, and 11 bases lay in between. The germline V gene has CDR1 MDHEN and CDR2 SYDVKM. In nucleotides, the CDR3 is TGTGCCAGCAGTCGATCGGACGGTCAGCCCCAGCATTTT. It specifies CASSRSDGQPQHF.

This clone was counted a single time. V usage is TRBV19 and J usage is TRBJ2-1, with D hard to call. The ends were cut back, 3 bases at V and 5 bases at J, with 8 bases in the middle. This CDR3 has 13 residues. Germline CDR1 reads LNHDA; CDR2 reads SQIVND (reference sequence). The CDR3 DNA reads TGTGCCAGTAGTATGTTGAGGCACAATGAGCAGTTCTTC. It codes for CASSMLRHNEQFF.

The V and J genes are TRBV27 and TRBJ1-2; TRBD1 agrees at 9 bases. This CDR3 is 17 amino acids long. Losses at the gene ends were 5 bases for V and 3 bases for J; bases not matched to a gene: 13. Germline assignment: CDR1 MNHEY and CDR2 SMNVEV (reference sequence). The CDR3 DNA reads as TGTGCCAGCAGTCCCATTGGACAGGGGCCGGAGGACTATGGCTACACCTTC. Its translation is CASSPIGQGPEDYGYTF.

This clone was observed a few times. V is TRBV9 and J is TRBJ1-1, with D hard to call. CDR3 length: 13 residues. The V gene's germline CDR1 is SGDLS and CDR2 YYNGEE. The V and J ends lost 3 bases and 5 bases respectively, with 11 bases between them. The CDR3 DNA is TGTGCCAGCAGCGCTAGGCTTAGTACTGAAGCTTTCTTT. It encodes CASSARLSTEAFF. The full variable domain, with the rest looked up from reference TRBV9 and TRBJ1-1, is DSGVTQTPKHLITATGQRVTLRCSPRSGDLSVYWYQQSLDQGLQFLIQYYNGEERAKGNILERFSAQQFPDLHSELNLSSLELGDSALYFCASSARLSTEAFFGQGTRLTVV.

The chain couples TRBV7-2 to TRBJ1-1, with D unclear. The germline gives CDR1 SGHTA, CDR2 FQGNSA. Trimming shortened V by 2 bases and J by 1 base, and 11 bases separated the two germline ends. This CDR3 has 15 residues. The CDR3 DNA sequence: TGTGCCAGCAGCTTATCTCCCGGCAGGAACACTGAAGCTTTCTTT. It translates to CASSLSPGRNTEAFF. Together with reference TRBV7-2 and TRBJ1-1, the CDR3 gives the full variable domain: GAGVSQSPSNKVTEKGKDVELRCDPISGHTALYWYRQSLGQGLEFLIYFQGNSAPDKSGLPSDRFSAERTGGSVSTLTIQRTQQEDSAVYLCASSLSPGRNTEAFFGQGTRLTVV.

This chain uses TRBV7-2 with TRBJ2-3; D not certain. Trimming shortened V by 4 bases and J by 4 bases, and 15 bases separated the two germline ends. The CDR3 extends over 15 amino acids. Germline V gene lookup returns CDR1 SGHTA and CDR2 FQGNSA. This CDR3 reads CASSSVGSGADTQYF. The CDR3 DNA reads TGTGCCAGCAGCTCCGTCGGGTCGGGCGCAGATACGCAGTATTTT.

There are a few counts of this clone. The chain links TRBV6-2 or TRBV6-3 to TRBJ2-7; D is unclear. The CDR3 has 15 amino acids. With 1 base removed from V and 1 base from J, the gap between germline ends came to 11 bases. CDR1 is MNHEY, CDR2 SVGEGT, per germline. The CDR3 coding sequence is TGTGCCAGCAGTTACTTGAGCACACCTTCCTACGAGCAGTACTTC. It yields the protein CASSYLSTPSYEQYF.

V is TRBV30 and J is TRBJ2-7; 8 positions match TRBD1. Germline CDR1 and CDR2: GTSNPN and SVGIG (reference sequence). The CDR3 loop spans 13 amino acids. J gave up 4 bases and V 2 bases, and 4 bases lay outside the gene matches. CDR3 in DNA: TGTGCCTGGAGTACTGGACAGGGATACGAGCAGTACTTC. Translating gives CAWSTGQGYEQYF.

The chain is built from TRBV29-1 and TRBJ2-7; 7 positions agree with TRBD1. J lost 7 bases, V lost 1 base, and 4 bases had no gene match. This CDR3 region has 12 residues. The germline CDR1 and CDR2 sequences are SQVTM and ANQGSEA. CDR3 in DNA: TGCAGCGTTGAAGTGACAGGGTGGGAGCAGTACTTC. It translates to CSVEVTGWEQYF.

The V gene is TRBV18, the J gene TRBJ2-3; no clear D gene. The germline V gene has CDR1 KGHSH and CDR2 LQKENI. Trimming left V 1 base short and J 1 base short, with 9 bases between. The CDR3 length is 15 residues. DNA for the CDR3: TGTGCCAGCTCACCACTCCAGGCCGGCACAGATACGCAGTATTTT. Translated: CASSPLQAGTDTQYF. Complete variable domain (other parts from reference TRBV18 and TRBJ2-3): NAGVMQNPRHLVRRRGQEARLRCSPMKGHSHVYWYRQLPEEGLKFMVYLQKENIIDESGMPKERFSAEFPKEGPSILRIQQVVRGDSAAYFCASSPLQAGTDTQYFGPGTRLTVL.

The CDR3 nucleotides are TGTGCCAGCAGTGAGTACGCATCACCCCTCCACTTT. As protein: CASSEYASPLHF. The chain has TRBV2 and TRBJ1-6; D unclear. Per germline, CDR1 SNHLY and CDR2 FYNNEI. The CDR3 is 12 residues long. V was clipped by 3 bases and J by 10 bases, with 7 bases between them. Based on the CDR3 plus reference TRBV2 and TRBJ1-6, the full variable domain is EPEVTQTPSHQVTQMGQEVILRCVPISNHLYFYWYRQILGQKVEFLVSFYNNEISEKSEIFDDQFSVERPDGSNFTLKIRSTKLEDSAMYFCASSEYASPLHFGNGTRLTVT.

This sequence joins TRBV9 and TRBJ1-1; no clear D gene. The germline CDR1 and CDR2 sequences are SGDLS and YYNGEE. V gave up 3 bases and J gave up 5 bases, with 14 bases separating them. The CDR3 covers 14 residues. CDR3 loop: CASSGLGIGTEAFF. The CDR3 DNA is TGTGCCAGCAGCGGACTAGGGATAGGAACTGAAGCTTTCTTT.

V gene TRBV21-1 combines with J gene TRBJ2-1; TRBD2 was called by the table and not checked on the DNA. TRBV21-1 is a documented pseudogene. The CDR3 sequence is 16 residues long. The CDR3 sequence: CASSKDPAGQKNEQFF. Here the CDR3 DNA reads TGTGCCAGCAGCAAAGATCCGGCGGGCCAGAAGAATGAGCAGTTCTTC.

The chain uses TRBV2 and TRBJ2-1; possibly TRBD2 for D (5 bases). The V and J ends lost 3 bases and 1 base respectively, with 10 bases between them. Germline V gene data show CDR1 as SNHLY and CDR2 as FYNNEI. This CDR3 spans 15 amino acids. CDR3 region: CASSEARRSYNEQFF. CDR3 bases: TGTGCCAGCAGTGAGGCTAGGAGGTCCTACAATGAGCAGTTCTTC.

The gene calls are TRBV6-6 and TRBJ2-3, with D unclear. The germline gives CDR1 MNHNY, CDR2 SVGAGI (reference sequence). The V gene lost 4 bases and the J gene lost 3 bases, with 17 bases spanning the gap. The CDR3 runs to 16 residues. CDR3 sequence (DNA): TGTGCCAGCAGTTTATTACAGCCCTTAGGAACAGATACGCAGTATTTT. The encoded protein is CASSLLQPLGTDTQYF.

J is TRBJ1-5 and V is TRBV27; 8 bases agree with TRBD1. Per the germline V gene, CDR1 is MNHEY and CDR2 is SMNVEV (reference sequence). This CDR3 spans 16 amino acids. With 2 bases clipped from V and 2 bases from J, the junction kept 5 bases outside the gene matches. CDR3: CASSLQGALGNQPQHF. CDR3 DNA: TGTGCCAGCAGTTTACAGGGGGCTTTGGGCAATCAGCCCCAGCATTTT.

This clone was detected only once. V usage is TRBV9 and J usage is TRBJ2-6, with a tentative D call TRBD2 (6 bases). This CDR3 comprises 16 residues. Germline V CDR1 and CDR2: SGDLS, YYNGEE. The ends were cut back, 3 bases at V and 7 bases at J, with 17 bases in the middle. The DNA for the CDR3 is TGTGCCAGCAGCGGACTAGATGGACGGCGCGCCAACGTCCTGACTTTC. This sequence encodes CASSGLDGRRANVLTF.